This is a list of T cell receptor beta chains from one sample in a study of vaccination effects on CD4 cells after COVID-19. Antigens for these TCRs are unknown. The method was immunoSEQ multiplex PCR; TCRdb's version includes in-frame clones alone and lacks a portion of them. The profile shows under 70,000 clones, over 70% of them singletons. Material: CD4+ T cells from PBMCs cultured with HCoV-OC43 spike peptides, obtained before COVID-19 vaccination. These TCRs come from a human donor who received a COVID-19 vaccine. Each CDR3 is given with its conserved first and last residue. A D gene is named only where the DNA matches it firmly. Size is stated for part of the rows, as once, few or many counts, or as a class when the clone is expanded.

d_call	v_call	clone_size	j_call	cdr3_aa	cdr3_nt
-	TRBV5-1	once	TRBJ1-1	CASSSGQLDWNTEAFF	TGCGCCAGCAGCTCCGGACAGTTAGATTGGAACACTGAAGCTTTCTTT
-	TRBV7-2	once	TRBJ2-1	CLTKPYNEQFF	TGTCTGACTAAACCATACAATGAGCAGTTCTTC
-	TRBV6-5	-	TRBJ1-2	CASSSRGNGYTF	TGTGCCAGCAGTTCCCGGGGGAATGGCTACACCTTC
-	TRBV3-1/TRBV3-2	-	TRBJ1-2	CASSGSLYGYTF	TGTGCCAGCAGCGGGTCGCTCTATGGCTACACCTTC
TRBD2	TRBV5-4	-	TRBJ2-5	CASSLGGGGQETQYF	TGTGCCAGCAGCTTAGGCGGGGGGGGACAAGAGACCCAGTACTTC
TRBD2	TRBV20-1	-	TRBJ2-3	CSASHPGGTQYF	TGCAGTGCTAGTCACCCGGGGGGTACGCAGTATTTT
TRBD2	TRBV28	once	TRBJ2-5	CASRPAGGRETQYF	TGTGCCAGCAGGCCAGCGGGGGGGCGGGAGACCCAGTACTTC
-	TRBV5-6	-	TRBJ1-1	CASRTQGTMNTEAFF	TGTGCCAGCCGCACCCAGGGGACCATGAACACTGAAGCTTTCTTT
-	TRBV9	-	TRBJ1-1	CASGPGTTSEAFF	TGTGCCAGCGGACCCGGGACAACGAGTGAAGCTTTCTTT
-	TRBV19	-	TRBJ2-1	CASSFQFENEQFF	TGTGCCAGTAGTTTTCAATTTGAAAATGAGCAGTTCTTC